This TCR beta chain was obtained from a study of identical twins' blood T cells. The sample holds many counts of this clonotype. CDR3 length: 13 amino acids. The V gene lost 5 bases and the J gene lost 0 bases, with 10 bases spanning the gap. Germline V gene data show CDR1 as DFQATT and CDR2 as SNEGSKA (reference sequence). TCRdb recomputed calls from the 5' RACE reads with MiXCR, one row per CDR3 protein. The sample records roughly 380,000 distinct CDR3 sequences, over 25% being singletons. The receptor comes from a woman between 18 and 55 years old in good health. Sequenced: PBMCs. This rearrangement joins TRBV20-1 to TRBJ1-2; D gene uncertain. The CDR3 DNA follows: TGCAGTGCTCAACCCCAGCCTAACTATGGCTACACCTTC. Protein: CSAQPQPNYGYTF.